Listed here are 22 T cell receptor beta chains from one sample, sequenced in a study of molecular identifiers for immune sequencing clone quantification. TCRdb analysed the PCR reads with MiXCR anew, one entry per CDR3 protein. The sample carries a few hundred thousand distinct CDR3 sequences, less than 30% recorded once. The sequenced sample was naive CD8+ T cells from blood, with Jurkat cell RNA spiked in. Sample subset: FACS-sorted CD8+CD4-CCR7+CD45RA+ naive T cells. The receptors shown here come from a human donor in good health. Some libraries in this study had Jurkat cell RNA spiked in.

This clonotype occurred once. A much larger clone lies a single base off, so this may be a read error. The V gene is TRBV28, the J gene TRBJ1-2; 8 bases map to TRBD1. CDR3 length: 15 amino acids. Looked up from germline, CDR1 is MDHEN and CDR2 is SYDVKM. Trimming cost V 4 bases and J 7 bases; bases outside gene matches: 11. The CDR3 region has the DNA TGTGCCAGCAGTTCAGACAGGGGCCCTGGCTGTGGCTACACCTTC. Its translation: CASSSDRGPGCGYTF.

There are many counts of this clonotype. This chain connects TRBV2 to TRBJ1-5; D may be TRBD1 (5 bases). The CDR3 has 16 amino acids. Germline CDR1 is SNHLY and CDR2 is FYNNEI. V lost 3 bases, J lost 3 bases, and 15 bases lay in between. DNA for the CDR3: TGTGCCAGCAGTGAGAGTTTAGACAGATCCAATCAGCCCCAGCATTTT. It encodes CASSESLDRSNQPQHF. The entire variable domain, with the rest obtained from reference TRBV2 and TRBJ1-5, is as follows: EPEVTQTPSHQVTQMGQEVILRCVPISNHLYFYWYRQILGQKVEFLVSFYNNEISEKSEIFDDQFSVERPDGSNFTLKIRSTKLEDSAMYFCASSESLDRSNQPQHFGDGTRLSIL.

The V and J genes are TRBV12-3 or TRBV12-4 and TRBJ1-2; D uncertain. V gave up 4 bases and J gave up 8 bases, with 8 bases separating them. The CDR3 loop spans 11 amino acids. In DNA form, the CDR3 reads TGTGCCAGCAGTTCGGGCCTGGGCTACACCTTC. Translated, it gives CASSSGLGYTF.

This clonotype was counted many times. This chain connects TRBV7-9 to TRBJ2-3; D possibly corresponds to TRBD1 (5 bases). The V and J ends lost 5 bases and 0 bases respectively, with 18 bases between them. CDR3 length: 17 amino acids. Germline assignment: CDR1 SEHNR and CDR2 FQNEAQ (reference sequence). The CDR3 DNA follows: TGTGCCAGCAGCGCAGTGCTAGGGGTTTCTAGCACAGATACGCAGTATTTT. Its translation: CASSAVLGVSSTDTQYF.

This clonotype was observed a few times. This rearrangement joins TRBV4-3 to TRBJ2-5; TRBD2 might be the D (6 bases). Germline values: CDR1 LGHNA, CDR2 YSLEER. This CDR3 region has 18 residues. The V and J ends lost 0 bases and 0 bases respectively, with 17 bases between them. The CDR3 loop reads CASSQDLPDYSDQETQYF. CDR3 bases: TGCGCCAGCAGCCAAGATCTTCCGGACTACTCAGACCAAGAGACCCAGTACTTC.

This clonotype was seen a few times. The CDR3 DNA reads TGTGCCAGCATTCTCCTGGGGACAGGGCAAGAGACCCAGTACTTC. Translation gives CASILLGTGQETQYF. The chain has TRBV12-3 or TRBV12-4 and TRBJ2-5; 9 bases agree with TRBD1. This CDR3 has 15 residues. J gave up 2 bases and V 7 bases, and 8 bases lay outside the gene matches.

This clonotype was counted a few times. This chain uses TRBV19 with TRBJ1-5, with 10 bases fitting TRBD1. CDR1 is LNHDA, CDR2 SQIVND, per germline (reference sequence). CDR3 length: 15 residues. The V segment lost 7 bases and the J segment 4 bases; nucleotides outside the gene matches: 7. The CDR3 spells CASKMGQGLNQPQHF. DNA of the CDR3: TGTGCCAGTAAAATGGGACAGGGGCTAAATCAGCCCCAGCATTTT. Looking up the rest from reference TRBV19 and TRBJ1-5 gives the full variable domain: DGGITQSPKYLFRKEGQNVTLSCEQNLNHDAMYWYRQDPGQGLRLIYYSQIVNDFQKGDIAEGYSVSREKKESFPLTVTSAQKNPTAFYLCASKMGQGLNQPQHFGDGTRLSIL.

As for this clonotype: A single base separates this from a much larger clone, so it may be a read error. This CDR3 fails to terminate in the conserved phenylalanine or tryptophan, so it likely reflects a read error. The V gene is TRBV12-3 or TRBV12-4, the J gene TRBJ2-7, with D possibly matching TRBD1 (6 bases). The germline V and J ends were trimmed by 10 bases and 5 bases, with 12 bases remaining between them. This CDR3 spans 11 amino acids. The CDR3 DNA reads TGTGCCATAAAAAAGGGGGACGAGCAGTACTGC. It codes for CAIKKGDEQYC.

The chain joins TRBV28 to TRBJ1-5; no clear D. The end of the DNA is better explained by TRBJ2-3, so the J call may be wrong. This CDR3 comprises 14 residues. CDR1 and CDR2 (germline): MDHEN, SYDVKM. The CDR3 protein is CASSFGVMGQPQYF. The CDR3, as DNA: TGTGCCAGCAGTTTTGGGGTCATGGGTCAGCCCCAGTATTTT.

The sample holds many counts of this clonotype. The CDR3, as DNA: TGCGCCAGCAGCCAGTTCAGGGAGACTGAAGCTTTCTTT. Protein product: CASSQFRETEAFF. V usage is TRBV4-3 and J usage is TRBJ1-1, with D possibly TRBD1 on 5 matching bases. The germline V gene encodes CDR1 LGHNA and CDR2 YSLEER. CDR3 length: 13 residues. V lost 3 bases and J lost 5, with 10 bases in between.

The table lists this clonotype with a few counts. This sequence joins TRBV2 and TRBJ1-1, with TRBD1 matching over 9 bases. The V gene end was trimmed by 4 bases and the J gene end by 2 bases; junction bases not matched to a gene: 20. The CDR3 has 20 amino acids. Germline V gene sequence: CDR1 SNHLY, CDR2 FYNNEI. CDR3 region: CASSVLDGGRQGVVNTEAFF. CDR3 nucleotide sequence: TGTGCCAGCAGTGTTCTTGATGGGGGGAGACAGGGGGTGGTAAACACTGAAGCTTTCTTT.

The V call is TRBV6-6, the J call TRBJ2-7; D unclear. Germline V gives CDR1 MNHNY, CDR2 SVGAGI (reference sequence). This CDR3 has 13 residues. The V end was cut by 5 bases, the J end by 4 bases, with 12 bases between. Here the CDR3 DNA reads TGTGCCAGCAGTCATGACACCGTATACGAGCAGTACTTC. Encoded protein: CASSHDTVYEQYF.

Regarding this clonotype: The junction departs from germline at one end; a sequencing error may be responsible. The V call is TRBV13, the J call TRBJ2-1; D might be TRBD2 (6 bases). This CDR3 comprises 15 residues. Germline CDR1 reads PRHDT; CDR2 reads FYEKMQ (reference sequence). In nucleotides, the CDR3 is TGTGCCAGCAGCTTAGGAGGGCCGGGAGTAGGTGAGGAGTTCTTC. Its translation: CASSLGGPGVGEEFF.

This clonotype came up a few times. The CDR3, as DNA: TGTGCCAGCAGCTTAGACGGACAGATCATGAACACTGAAGCTTTCTTT. Translated: CASSLDGQIMNTEAFF. The gene calls are TRBV7-9 and TRBJ1-1; D perhaps matches TRBD1 (6 bases). Germline V gene data show CDR1 as SEHNR and CDR2 as FQNEAQ (reference sequence). The CDR3 contains 16 residues. The ends were cut back, 1 base at V and 0 bases at J, with 12 bases in the middle.

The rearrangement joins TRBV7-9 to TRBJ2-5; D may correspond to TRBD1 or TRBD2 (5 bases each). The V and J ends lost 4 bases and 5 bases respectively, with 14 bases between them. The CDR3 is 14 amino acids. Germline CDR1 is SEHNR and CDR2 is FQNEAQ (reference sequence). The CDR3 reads CASSSRDGWETQYF. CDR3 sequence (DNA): TGTGCCAGCAGCTCCAGGGACGGTTGGGAGACCCAGTACTTC.

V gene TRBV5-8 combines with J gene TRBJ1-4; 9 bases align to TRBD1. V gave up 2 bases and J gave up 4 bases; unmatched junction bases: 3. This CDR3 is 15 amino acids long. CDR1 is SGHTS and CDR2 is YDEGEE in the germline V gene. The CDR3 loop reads CASSFGQGINEKLFF. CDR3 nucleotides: TGTGCCAGCAGCTTCGGACAGGGGATTAATGAAAAACTGTTTTTT.

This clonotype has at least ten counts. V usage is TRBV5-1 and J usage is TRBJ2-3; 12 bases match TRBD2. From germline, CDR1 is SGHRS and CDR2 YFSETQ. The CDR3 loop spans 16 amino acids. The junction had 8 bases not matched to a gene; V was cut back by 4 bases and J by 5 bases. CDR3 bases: TGCGCCAGCAGCCTGCTAGCGGGAGGGCTCGGAGATACGCAGTATTTT. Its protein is CASSLLAGGLGDTQYF. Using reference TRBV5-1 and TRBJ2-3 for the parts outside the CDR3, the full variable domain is KAGVTQTPRYLIKTRGQQVTLSCSPISGHRSVSWYQQTPGQGLQFLFEYFSETQRNKGNFPGRFSGRQFSNSRSEMNVSTLELGDSALYLCASSLLAGGLGDTQYFGPGTRLTVL.

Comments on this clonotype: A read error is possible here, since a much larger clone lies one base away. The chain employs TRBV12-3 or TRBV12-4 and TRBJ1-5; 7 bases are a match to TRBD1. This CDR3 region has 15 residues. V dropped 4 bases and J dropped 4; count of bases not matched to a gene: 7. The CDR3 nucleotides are TGTGCCAGCAGTTCCTCCCTGACAGGGAATCAGCCCCAGCATTTT. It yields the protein CASSSSLTGNQPQHF.

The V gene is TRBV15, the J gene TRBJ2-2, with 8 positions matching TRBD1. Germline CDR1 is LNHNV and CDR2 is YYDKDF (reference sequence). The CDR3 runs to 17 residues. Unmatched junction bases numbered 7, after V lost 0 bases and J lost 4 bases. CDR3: CATSRERQGAGTGELFF. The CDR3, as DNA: TGTGCCACCAGCAGAGAAAGGCAGGGGGCAGGCACCGGGGAGCTGTTTTTT.

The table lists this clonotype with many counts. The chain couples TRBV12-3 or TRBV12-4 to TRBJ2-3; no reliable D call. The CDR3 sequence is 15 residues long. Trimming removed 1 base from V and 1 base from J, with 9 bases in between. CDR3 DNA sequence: TGTGCCAGCAGTTTAGTCTTGGTAGGCACAGATACGCAGTATTTT. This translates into CASSLVLVGTDTQYF.

CDR3 protein: CSARVGNEQYF. Written as DNA, the CDR3 is TGCAGTGCTAGAGTTGGTAACGAGCAGTACTTC. The chain employs TRBV20-1 and TRBJ2-7; the D is unclear. The V gene lost 1 base and the J gene lost 5 bases, with 6 bases spanning the gap. The V gene's germline CDR1 is DFQATT and CDR2 SNEGSKA (reference sequence). CDR3 size: 11 residues.

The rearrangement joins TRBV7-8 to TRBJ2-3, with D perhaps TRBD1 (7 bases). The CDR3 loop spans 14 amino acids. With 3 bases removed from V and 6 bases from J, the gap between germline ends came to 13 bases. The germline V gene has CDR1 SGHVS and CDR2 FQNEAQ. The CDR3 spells CASSFGSGGDTQYF. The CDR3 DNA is TGTGCCAGCAGCTTTGGTTCAGGGGGGGATACGCAGTATTTT.